This entry lists 9 T cell receptor beta chains sequenced from one sample in a study of blood T cell repertoires in COVID-19. Method: immunoSEQ multiplex PCR; TCRdb's copy keeps in-frame clones and lacks some. This table has around 150,000 clones, roughly 89% appearing once. Sequencing was done on a sample of peripheral blood. These receptors were collected from a man aged 25 to 40 with COVID-19, enrolled during active disease.

This chain joins TRBV6-5 and TRBJ2-7, with no clear D. The length of the CDR3 is 14 residues. V shed 2 bases and J shed 0 bases, with 8 bases lying between them. CDR1 MNHEY and CDR2 SVGAGI come from the germline V gene. CDR3 sequence: CASSYHRSSYEQYF. The DNA for the CDR3 is TGTGCCAGCAGTTACCATAGGAGCTCCTACGAGCAGTACTTC.

This chain uses TRBV11-2 with TRBJ2-3; TRBD2 might be the D (6 bases). V was pared by 4 bases and J by 6 bases, with 17 bases between. CDR3 length: 15 amino acids. Looked up from germline, CDR1 is SGHAT and CDR2 is FQNNGV. The CDR3 loop reads CASSSRRDSLDTQYF. CDR3 sequence (DNA): TGTGCCAGCAGCTCGAGACGGGACTCCTTGGATACGCAGTATTTT.

There are many counts of this clone. The chain is built from TRBV6-5 and TRBJ1-1; the D gene is possibly TRBD1 (6 bases). The CDR3 spans 13 residues. Trimming cost V 8 bases and J 4 bases, with 14 bases left between them. Germline loops: CDR1 MNHEY, CDR2 SVGAGI. This CDR3 reads CASFGGAGTEAFF. In DNA form, the CDR3 reads TGTGCCAGCTTCGGGGGGGCGGGCACTGAAGCTTTCTTT.

The genes are TRBV6-4 and TRBJ2-3, with 8 bases that match TRBD1. Per germline, CDR1 MRHNA and CDR2 SNTAGT. The CDR3 length is 16 residues. The V gene end was trimmed by 5 bases and the J gene end by 2 bases; junction bases not matched to a gene: 9. The CDR3 nucleotides read TGTGCCAGCAGTCTGGACAGGGTGCCCCCCACAGATACGCAGTATTTT. Amino acid sequence: CASSLDRVPPTDTQYF.

The rearrangement joins TRBV10-1 to TRBJ2-3; no clear D. The CDR3 has 12 residues. Trimming took off 6 bases at V and 5 bases at J, with 9 bases between the two ends. Germline V lookup: CDR1 WNHNN, CDR2 SYGVQD (reference sequence). CDR3 sequence: CASSDTGDTQYF. CDR3 bases: TGCGCCAGCAGCGATACGGGAGATACGCAGTATTTT.

The chain carries TRBV7-8 and TRBJ2-7, with D maybe TRBD2 (5 bases). V was pared by 2 bases and J by 3 bases, with 5 bases between. This CDR3 is 12 amino acids long. Germline lookup yields CDR1 SGHVS and CDR2 FQNEAQ. The CDR3 sequence: CASSLSGYEQYF. CDR3 nucleotide sequence: TGTGCCAGCAGCTTAAGCGGCTACGAGCAGTACTTC.

This chain connects TRBV28 to TRBJ1-1; D is unresolved. The CDR3 sequence is 14 residues long. The germline CDR1 and CDR2 sequences are MDHEN and SYDVKM. Between the trimmed V and J ends, which lost 3 bases and 1 base, there was a span of 9 bases. The CDR3 DNA reads as TGTGCCAGCAGTTTTTCGGGGAGGAACACTGAAGCTTTCTTT. Protein sequence: CASSFSGRNTEAFF.

This chain links TRBV7-2 with TRBJ2-5, with 8 bases aligning to TRBD1. V trimming: 5 bases; J trimming: 1 base; junction bases outside the gene matches: 6. The CDR3 extends over 15 amino acids. Looked up from germline, CDR1 is SGHTA and CDR2 is FQGNSA. As DNA, the CDR3 is TGTGCCAGCAGCCAAATGGGACAGGCCCAAGAGACCCAGTACTTC. Protein sequence: CASSQMGQAQETQYF. Full variable domain (missing parts from reference TRBV7-2 and TRBJ2-5): GAGVSQSPSNKVTEKGKDVELRCDPISGHTALYWYRQSLGQGLEFLIYFQGNSAPDKSGLPSDRFSAERTGGSVSTLTIQRTQQEDSAVYLCASSQMGQAQETQYFGPGTRLLVL.

The sample holds one count of this clone. This chain connects TRBV10-3 to TRBJ1-2; 7 bases match TRBD1. CDR1 and CDR2 from the germline V gene are ENHRY and SYGVKD. Germline trimming cut 11 bases from V and 3 bases from J; bases unmatched to any gene: 15. The CDR3 is 15 residues long. The CDR3 loop reads CASGEQGSRDYGYTF. The CDR3 DNA reads as TGTGCCTCCGGGGAACAGGGGAGCCGCGACTATGGCTACACCTTC.